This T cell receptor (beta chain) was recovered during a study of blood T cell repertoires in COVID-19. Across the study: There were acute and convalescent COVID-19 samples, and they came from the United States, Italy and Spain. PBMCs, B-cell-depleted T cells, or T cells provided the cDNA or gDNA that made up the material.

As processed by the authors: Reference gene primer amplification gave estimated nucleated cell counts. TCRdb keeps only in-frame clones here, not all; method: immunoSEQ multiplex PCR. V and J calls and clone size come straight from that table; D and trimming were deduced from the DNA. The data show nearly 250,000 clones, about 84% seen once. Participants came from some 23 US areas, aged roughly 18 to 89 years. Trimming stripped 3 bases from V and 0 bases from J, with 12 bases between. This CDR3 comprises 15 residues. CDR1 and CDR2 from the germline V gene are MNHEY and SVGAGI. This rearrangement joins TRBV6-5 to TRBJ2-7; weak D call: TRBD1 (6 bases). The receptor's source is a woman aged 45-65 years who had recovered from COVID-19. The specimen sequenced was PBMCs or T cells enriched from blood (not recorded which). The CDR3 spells CASSYAGTNSYEQYF. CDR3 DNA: TGTGCCAGCAGTTATGCCGGGACAAACTCCTACGAGCAGTACTTC.